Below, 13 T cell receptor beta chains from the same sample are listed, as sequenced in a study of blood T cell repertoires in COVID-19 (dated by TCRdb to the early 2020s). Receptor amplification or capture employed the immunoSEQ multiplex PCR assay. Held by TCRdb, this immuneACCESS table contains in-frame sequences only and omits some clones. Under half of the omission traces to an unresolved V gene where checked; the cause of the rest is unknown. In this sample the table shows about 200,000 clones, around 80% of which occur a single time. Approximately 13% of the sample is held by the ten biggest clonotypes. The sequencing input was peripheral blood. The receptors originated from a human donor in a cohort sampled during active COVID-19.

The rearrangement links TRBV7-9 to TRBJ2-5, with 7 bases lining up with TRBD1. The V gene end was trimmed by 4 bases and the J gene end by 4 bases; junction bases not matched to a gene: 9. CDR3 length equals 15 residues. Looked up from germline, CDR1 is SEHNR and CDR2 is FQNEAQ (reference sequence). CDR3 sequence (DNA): TGTGCCAGCAGCTCCTACACAGGGGCCCCAGAGACCCAGTACTTC. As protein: CASSSYTGAPETQYF.

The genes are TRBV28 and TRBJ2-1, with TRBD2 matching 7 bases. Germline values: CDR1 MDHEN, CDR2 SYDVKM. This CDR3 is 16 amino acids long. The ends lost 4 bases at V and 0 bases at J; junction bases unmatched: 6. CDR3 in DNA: TGTGCCAGCAGTTCGAGCCTAGCGGTCTCCTACAATGAGCAGTTCTTC. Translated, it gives CASSSSLAVSYNEQFF.

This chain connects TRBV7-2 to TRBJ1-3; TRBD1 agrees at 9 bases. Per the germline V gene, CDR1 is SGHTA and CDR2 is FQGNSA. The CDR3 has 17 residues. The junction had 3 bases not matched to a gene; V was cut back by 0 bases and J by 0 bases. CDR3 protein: CASSLARDRVSGNTIYF. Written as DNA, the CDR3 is TGTGCCAGCAGCTTAGCGCGGGACAGGGTCTCTGGAAACACCATATATTTT. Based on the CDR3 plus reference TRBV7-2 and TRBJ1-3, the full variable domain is GAGVSQSPSNKVTEKGKDVELRCDPISGHTALYWYRQSLGQGLEFLIYFQGNSAPDKSGLPSDRFSAERTGGSVSTLTIQRTQQEDSAVYLCASSLARDRVSGNTIYFGEGSWLTVV.

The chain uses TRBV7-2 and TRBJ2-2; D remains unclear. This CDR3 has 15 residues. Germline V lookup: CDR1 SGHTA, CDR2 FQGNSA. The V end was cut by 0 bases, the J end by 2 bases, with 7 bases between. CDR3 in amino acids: CASSLALDNTGELFF. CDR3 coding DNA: TGTGCCAGCAGCTTAGCGCTAGACAACACCGGGGAGCTGTTTTTT.

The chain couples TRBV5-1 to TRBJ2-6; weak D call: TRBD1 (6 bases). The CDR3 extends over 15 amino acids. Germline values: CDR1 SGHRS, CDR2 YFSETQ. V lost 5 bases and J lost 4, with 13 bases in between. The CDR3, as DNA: TGCGCCAGCAGAAAAACAGGGCCCGGGGCCAACGTCCTGACTTTC. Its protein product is CASRKTGPGANVLTF.

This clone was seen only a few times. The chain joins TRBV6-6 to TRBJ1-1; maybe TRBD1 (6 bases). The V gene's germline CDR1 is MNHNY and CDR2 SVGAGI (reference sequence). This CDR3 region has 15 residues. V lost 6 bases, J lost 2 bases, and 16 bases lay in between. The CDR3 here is CASSRGRTDNTEAFF. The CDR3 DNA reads TGTGCCAGCAGCCGCGGTAGGACAGACAACACTGAAGCTTTCTTT.

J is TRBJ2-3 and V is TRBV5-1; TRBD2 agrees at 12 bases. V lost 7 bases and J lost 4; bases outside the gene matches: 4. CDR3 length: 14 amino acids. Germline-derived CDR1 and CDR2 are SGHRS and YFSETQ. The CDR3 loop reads CASRLAGVSDTQYF. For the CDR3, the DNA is TGCGCCAGCCGACTAGCGGGAGTGTCAGATACGCAGTATTTT.

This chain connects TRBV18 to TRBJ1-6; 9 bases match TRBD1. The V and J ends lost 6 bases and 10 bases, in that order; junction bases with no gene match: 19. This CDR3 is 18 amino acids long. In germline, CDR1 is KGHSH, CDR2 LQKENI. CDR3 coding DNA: TGTGCCAGCTCCCCGTTTGGGGAACAGGGGGCGTGGGAATCACCCCTCCACTTT. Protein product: CASSPFGEQGAWESPLHF.

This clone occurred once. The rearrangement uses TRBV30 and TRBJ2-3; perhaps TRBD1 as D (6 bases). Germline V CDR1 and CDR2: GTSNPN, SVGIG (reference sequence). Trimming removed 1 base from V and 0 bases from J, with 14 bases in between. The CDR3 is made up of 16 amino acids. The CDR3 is CAWSEGTGRSTDTQYF. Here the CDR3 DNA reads TGTGCCTGGAGTGAAGGAACAGGGAGAAGCACAGATACGCAGTATTTT.

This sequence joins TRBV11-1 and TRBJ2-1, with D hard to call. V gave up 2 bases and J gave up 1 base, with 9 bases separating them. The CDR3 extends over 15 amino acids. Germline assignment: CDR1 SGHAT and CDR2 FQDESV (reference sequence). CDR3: CASSLWSMSYNEQFF. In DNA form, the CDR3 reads TGTGCCAGCAGCTTATGGAGTATGTCCTACAATGAGCAGTTCTTC. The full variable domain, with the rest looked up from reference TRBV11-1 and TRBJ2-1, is EAEVAQSPRYKITEKSQAVAFWCDPISGHATLYWYRQILGQGPELLVQFQDESVVDDSQLPKDRFSAERLKGVDSTLKIQPAELGDSAMYLCASSLWSMSYNEQFFGPGTRLTVL.

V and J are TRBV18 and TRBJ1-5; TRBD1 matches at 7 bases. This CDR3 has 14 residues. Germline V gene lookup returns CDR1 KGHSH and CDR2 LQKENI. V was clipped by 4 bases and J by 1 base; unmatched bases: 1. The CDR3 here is CASSRGQSNQPQHF. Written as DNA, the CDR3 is TGTGCCAGCTCACGGGGACAGAGCAATCAGCCCCAGCATTTT.

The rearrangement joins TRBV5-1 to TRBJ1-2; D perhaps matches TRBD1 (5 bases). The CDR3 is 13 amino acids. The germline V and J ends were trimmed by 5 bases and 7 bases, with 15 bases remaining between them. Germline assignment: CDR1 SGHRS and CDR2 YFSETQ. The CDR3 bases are TGCGCCAGCAGTAGCACAGGTCCCCCTGGCTACACCTTC. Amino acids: CASSSTGPPGYTF.

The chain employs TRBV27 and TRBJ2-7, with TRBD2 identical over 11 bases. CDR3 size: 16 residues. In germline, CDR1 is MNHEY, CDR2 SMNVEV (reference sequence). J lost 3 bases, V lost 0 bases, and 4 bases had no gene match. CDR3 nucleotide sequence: TGTGCCAGCAGTTTATCAACTAGCGGGAGTTACTACGAGCAGTACTTC. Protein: CASSLSTSGSYYEQYF.